This T cell receptor (beta chain) is drawn from a study of glioma-infiltrating T cells. Notes on the study in general: Only very few CDR3 sequences appeared in both tissue and blood.

This clonotype was observed at least ten times. What it binds is unknown. Trimming left V 7 bases short and J 5 bases short, with 17 bases between. The CDR3 totals 14 residues. Looked up from germline, CDR1 is MNHEY and CDR2 is SMNVEV (reference sequence). Using RNA template, CDR3s of TCR alpha and beta were amplified with iRepertoire arm-PCR. For one-step reverse transcription and amplification, about 85-400 ng of tissue mRNA or PBMC total RNA was used. TCRdb reprocessed the multiplex PCR reads via MiXCR and lists one record per CDR3 protein. The sample shows some 93,000 distinct CDR3 sequences, around 42% of them seen only once.

The V and J genes are TRBV27 and TRBJ1-1, with D perhaps matching TRBD1 (5 bases). Sequencing input: glioma tissue, nonneoplastic brain tissue, or PBMCs (not recorded which). The source of this sequence is a human donor with low-grade glioma or glioblastoma, undergoing nonglioma brain surgery, or in good health (not recorded which). CDR3 sequence (DNA): TGTGCCAGCACCCCCGGGGGAAGTCGGACTGAAGCTTTCTTT. Encoded protein: CASTPGGSRTEAFF.